These T cell receptor beta chains were read from a single sample in a study of OX40 agonist ivuxolimab in advanced cancers. Sequencing used immunoSEQ multiplex PCR; TCRdb keeps in-frame clones, though not all of them. The sample carries 60,000 to 75,000 clones, more than 70% recorded once. This sample comprised CD4+ or CD8+ T cells sorted from blood, obtained in a trial of the OX40 agonist ivuxolimab. These receptors all come from an adult with an advanced solid tumor such as melanoma, head and neck, liver or kidney cancer. CDR3s include the opening cysteine and the closing phenylalanine or tryptophan. A D gene is named only where the DNA matches it firmly. Some rows have no size entry. The others give once, few or many, or a class for an expanded clone.

. | TRBJ1-1 | . | TRBV5-1 | TGCGCCAGCCGAGGGTCGTTACAGACGAACACTGAAGCTTTCTTT | CASRGSLQTNTEAFF
. | TRBJ2-7 | . | TRBV13 | TGTGCCAGCAGCTTAGGGGCTAGCTCCTACGAGCAGTACTTC | CASSLGASSYEQYF
. | TRBJ1-2 | . | TRBV5-1 | TGCGCCAGCAGCTTGGATACAGGGAACTATGGCTACACCTTC | CASSLDTGNYGYTF
. | TRBJ1-1 | . | TRBV30 | TGTGCCTGGAGTGCTCTCAGAAACACTGAAGCTTTCTTT | CAWSALRNTEAFF
. | TRBJ2-1 | . | TRBV21-1 | TGTGCCAGCAGCAAAGATGTTCTAGGGGGACCGCGGACCTACAATGAGCAGTTCTTC | CASSKDVLGGPRTYNEQFF
TRBD1 | TRBJ1-1 | . | TRBV13 | TGTGCCAGCAGCTTTACAGGGGATTACACTGAAGCTTTCTTT | CASSFTGDYTEAFF
TRBD1 | TRBJ1-5 | once | TRBV29-1 | TGCAGCGTTGAAGTAAGACAGGGCTTCAATCAGCCCCAGCATTTT | CSVEVRQGFNQPQHF
TRBD1 | TRBJ2-2 | . | TRBV7-3 | TGTGCCAGCAGCCGGGGAGGGACAGGGATGAACACCGGGGAGCTGTTTTTT | CASSRGGTGMNTGELFF
. | TRBJ1-6 | . | TRBV7-3 | TGTGCCAGCAGCTTAACGCGAAATTCACCCCTCCACTTT | CASSLTRNSPLHF
. | TRBJ2-3 | . | TRBV23-1 | TGCGCCAGCAGTCAATCGGGGCGAGGAGATACGCAGTATTTT | CASSQSGRGDTQYF
. | TRBJ2-2 | few | TRBV19 | TGTGCCAGTAGTAACGGAAGGAACACCGGGGAGCTGTTTTTT | CASSNGRNTGELFF
. | TRBJ2-7 | . | TRBV10-3 | TGTGCCATCAGTGAGTCGTACCGAGCCTACGAGCAGTACTTC | CAISESYRAYEQYF
. | TRBJ2-2 | . | TRBV4-1 | TGCGCCAGCAGCCGAACACTGGTGGGTAACACCGGGGAGCTGTTTTTT | CASSRTLVGNTGELFF
. | TRBJ2-5 | . | TRBV25-1 | TGTGCCAGCAGTGAATCTACAGGTTGGCGGGAGACCCAGTACTTC | CASSESTGWRETQYF
. | TRBJ1-5 | . | TRBV18 | TGTGCCAGCTCACCAGGCAGGGAAAATCAGCCCCAGCATTTT | CASSPGRENQPQHF
. | TRBJ2-7 | . | TRBV7-2 | TGTGCCAGCAGCTTAGAAGGGAGAACCTACGAGCAGTACTTC | CASSLEGRTYEQYF
TRBD2 | TRBJ2-4 | once | TRBV25-1 | TGTGCCAGCAGTGAGACTAGCTTAGCCAAAAACATTCAGTACTTC | CASSETSLAKNIQYF
. | TRBJ2-5 | . | TRBV9 | TGTGCCAGCAGCGTAGGGGGAGTAGCCGCACAAGAGACCCAGTACTTC | CASSVGGVAAQETQYF
. | TRBJ2-1 | . | TRBV10-3 | TGTGCCATCAGTGAGTCGGTCACGAATGAGCAGTTCTTC | CAISESVTNEQFF
. | TRBJ2-7 | . | TRBV7-2 | TGTGCCAGCAGCTTACCCGGGGAGCAGTACTTC | CASSLPGEQYF
. | TRBJ2-4 | . | TRBV15 | TGTGCCACCAGCAGAGATGCCGTAGCCAAAAACATTCAGTACTTC | CATSRDAVAKNIQYF
. | TRBJ2-7 | . | TRBV5-4 | TGTGCCAGCAGCCAGACAGGTCAGAGCTCCTACGAGCAGTACTTC | CASSQTGQSSYEQYF
. | TRBJ1-1 | . | TRBV7-9 | TGTGCCAGCAGCTCACCCACGGGAGACACTGAAGCTTTCTTT | CASSSPTGDTEAFF
TRBD2 | TRBJ2-1 | . | TRBV7-2 | TGTGCCAGCAGCCCTAGGAGGGGACTAGCGGGGACCTACAATGAGCAGTTCTTC | CASSPRRGLAGTYNEQFF
TRBD1 | TRBJ1-2 | . | TRBV18 | TGTGCCAGCTCACCACAACAGGGGGAAGAAGTGGGTGGCTACACCTTC | CASSPQQGEEVGGYTF
TRBD1 | TRBJ2-3 | . | TRBV4-2 | TGTGCCAGCAGCCCCCGGGACAGACACACAGATACGCAGTATTTT | CASSPRDRHTDTQYF
. | TRBJ2-2 | . | TRBV19 | TGTGCCAGTAGTATGGGTAGCGCTGGCACCGGGGAGCTGTTTTTT | CASSMGSAGTGELFF
. | TRBJ1-1 | . | TRBV9 | TGTGCCAGCAGCGTAGGAGGGGGAACGACTGAAGCTTTCTTT | CASSVGGGTTEAFF
. | TRBJ1-5 | . | TRBV19 | TGTGCCAGTAGACTAATGAGTTATAGCAATCAGCCCCAGCATTTT | CASRLMSYSNQPQHF
TRBD2 | TRBJ2-5 | . | TRBV4-2 | TGTGCCAGCAGCCAGGGGACTAGCGGGGGACTATACCAAGAGACCCAGTACTTC | CASSQGTSGGLYQETQYF
. | TRBJ2-1 | . | TRBV5-1 | TGCGCCAGCAGCTCATCCCCGGGGACGGAGAATGAGCAGTTCTTC | CASSSSPGTENEQFF
. | TRBJ2-2 | once | TRBV4-3 | TGCGCCAGCAGCCGTAGAAGTGGTCTGACCGGGGAGCTGTTTTTT | CASSRRSGLTGELFF
TRBD1 | TRBJ1-5 | . | TRBV6-5 | TGTGCCAGCAGGCCGGGACAGCCTTATCAGCCCCAGCATTTT | CASRPGQPYQPQHF
. | TRBJ2-5 | . | TRBV4-1 | TGCGCCAGCAGCCAAGGTACGCAAGAGACCCAGTACTTC | CASSQGTQETQYF
. | TRBJ1-1 | . | TRBV2 | TGTGCCAGCAGTGTTCGGCAGGGAGGGACTGAAGCTTTCTTT | CASSVRQGGTEAFF
TRBD1 | TRBJ2-7 | . | TRBV5-1 | TGCGCCAGCAGCTTGACCGTGGGACAGTACGAGCAGTACTTC | CASSLTVGQYEQYF
TRBD1 | TRBJ2-1 | . | TRBV6-6 | TGTGCCAGCACCTGGGACAGCTACCAGGATGAGCAGTTCTTC | CASTWDSYQDEQFF
TRBD1 | TRBJ2-2 | . | TRBV18 | TGTGCCAGCTCACTGAACAGGGGCAGGGGCACCGGGGAGCTGTTTTTT | CASSLNRGRGTGELFF
. | TRBJ2-3 | . | TRBV5-6 | TGTGCCAGCAGCTTGTTCAGCACAGATACGCAGTATTTT | CASSLFSTDTQYF
TRBD1 | TRBJ1-2 | . | TRBV9 | TGTGCCAGCAGCGAAGGCACCGGGACAGGGTATGGCTACACCTTC | CASSEGTGTGYGYTF
TRBD1 | TRBJ1-1 | . | TRBV5-6 | TGTGCCAGCAGCAACTCCGGGACAGGGAACACTGAAGCTTTCTTT | CASSNSGTGNTEAFF
TRBD1 | TRBJ2-1 | . | TRBV18 | TGTGCCAGCACCCGGGACAGGGAGATAAATGAGCAGTTCTTC | CASTRDREINEQFF
. | TRBJ1-5 | . | TRBV5-1 | TGCGCCAGCAGCTTGTTGCCGGGGGCTCAGCCCCAGCATTTT | CASSLLPGAQPQHF
TRBD2 | TRBJ2-2 | . | TRBV13 | TGTGCCAGCCCCCCTAGCGGGGGGGCGAACACCGGGGAGCTGTTTTTT | CASPPSGGANTGELFF
TRBD1 | TRBJ2-7 | . | TRBV29-1 | TGCAGCGTTGCTTCGGGACAGGGAAGGACCTACGAGCAGTACTTC | CSVASGQGRTYEQYF
TRBD1 | TRBJ1-5 | . | TRBV19 | TGTGCCAGTAGTCGGACAGGGGATCAACCCCAGCATTTT | CASSRTGDQPQHF
TRBD1 | TRBJ2-5 | once | TRBV7-9 | TGTGCCAGCAGCTTAGGTCGCGGACAGGCCATCCAGTACTTC | CASSLGRGQAIQYF
. | TRBJ2-7 | . | TRBV30 | TGTGCCTGGAGTGGGAGGGGGGTCTACGAGCAGTACTTC | CAWSGRGVYEQYF
TRBD1 | TRBJ2-2 | . | TRBV4-3 | TGCGCCAGCAGCCAAGAGCTTTATGTGGGACAGGGTATTCCCGGGGAGCTGTTTTTT | CASSQELYVGQGIPGELFF
. | TRBJ2-2 | . | TRBV28 | TGTGCCAGCAAGGACAGCCACACCGGGGAGCTGTTTTTT | CASKDSHTGELFF
. | TRBJ2-3 | once | TRBV7-3 | TGTGCCAGCAGCCTCGGGGTGGGGGGCACAGATACGCAGTATTTT | CASSLGVGGTDTQYF
. | TRBJ2-1 | . | TRBV5-6 | TGTGCCAGCAGCTTGGAAGCCGGGCCCATTTCCTACAATGAGCAGTTCTTC | CASSLEAGPISYNEQFF
TRBD2 | TRBJ2-1 | . | TRBV11-3 | TGTGCCAGCAGCTCGGGACTAGCAGCTTTGGATGAGCAGTTCTTC | CASSSGLAALDEQFF
. | TRBJ1-3 | . | TRBV5-1 | TGCGCCAGCAGCGACGGTAGCAACACCATATATTTT | CASSDGSNTIYF
TRBD2 | TRBJ2-1 | . | TRBV18 | TGTGCCAGCTCTAAGGGACTAGCGGGCTACAATGAGCAGTTCTTC | CASSKGLAGYNEQFF
. | TRBJ2-7 | . | TRBV7-2 | TGTGCCAGCAGTTTAGACGGACAACCTAACTACGAGCAGTACTTC | CASSLDGQPNYEQYF